What follows are 15 T cell receptor beta chains derived from one specimen sequenced in a study of blood T cell repertoires in COVID-19. Data came from immunoSEQ multiplex PCR; TCRdb stores just in-frame clones and leaves some out. The sample lists about 200,000 clones, around 86% seen once, with approximately 2.1% in the top ten. The sequenced sample consisted of peripheral blood. These receptors came from a young man who had recovered from COVID-19.

V gene TRBV3-1 (or the pseudogene TRBV3-2) combines with J gene TRBJ1-2; 9 bases are shared with TRBD1. V lost 1 base to trimming and J lost 6 bases; unmatched junction nucleotides: 9. The CDR3 consists of 16 residues. Germline V gene lookup returns CDR1 LGHDT and CDR2 YNNKEL (reference sequence). The CDR3 bases are TGTGCCAGCAGCCAAGCCCTCAGGACAGGGGCCCATGGCTACACCTTC. Its translation: CASSQALRTGAHGYTF.

This chain connects TRBV18 to TRBJ1-4, with TRBD1 as a possible D gene (5 bases). Germline V gene sequence: CDR1 KGHSH, CDR2 LQKENI. V lost 3 bases to trimming and J lost 4 bases, with 12 bases between them. The CDR3 totals 15 residues. The CDR3 region is CASSPSAGDNEKLFF. The CDR3 nucleotides read TGTGCCAGCTCACCCTCTGCGGGGGATAATGAAAAACTGTTTTTT. The full variable domain, rest sourced from reference TRBV18 and TRBJ1-4, is NAGVMQNPRHLVRRRGQEARLRCSPMKGHSHVYWYRQLPEEGLKFMVYLQKENIIDESGMPKERFSAEFPKEGPSILRIQQVVRGDSAAYFCASSPSAGDNEKLFFGSGTQLSVL.

The chain joins TRBV6-5 to TRBJ1-1; D is perhaps TRBD1 (5 bases). The V gene lost 5 bases and the J gene lost 4 bases, with 11 bases spanning the gap. The CDR3 runs 13 residues. Germline assignment: CDR1 MNHEY and CDR2 SVGAGI. The CDR3 DNA reads TGTGCCAGCAGTACGGGAGGGGTCACTGAAGCTTTCTTT. Its protein product is CASSTGGVTEAFF.

The chain recombines TRBV5-1 with TRBJ2-3, with D possibly being TRBD1 (5 bases). Trimming took 0 bases from V and 4 from J, leaving 15 bases between them. This CDR3 comprises 16 residues. CDR1 SGHRS and CDR2 YFSETQ come from the germline V gene. The CDR3 bases are TGCGCCAGCAGCTTGGCATTCACGGGCAGGGCAGATACGCAGTATTTT. It yields the protein CASSLAFTGRADTQYF.

The sample holds one count of this clone. This chain uses TRBV15 with TRBJ2-2, with 10 bases aligning to TRBD2. Losses at the gene ends were 1 base for V and 6 bases for J; bases not matched to a gene: 2. The CDR3 contains 15 residues. Germline lookup yields CDR1 LNHNV and CDR2 YYDKDF (reference sequence). The CDR3 loop reads CATSRASGGSGELFF. CDR3 DNA: TGTGCCACCAGCAGAGCTAGCGGGGGCTCCGGGGAGCTGTTTTTT.

This clone was recorded a few times. J is TRBJ2-2 and V is TRBV6-5; weak D call: TRBD1 (5 bases). This CDR3 has 14 amino acids. From germline, CDR1 is MNHEY and CDR2 SVGAGI. The ends were cut back, 7 bases at V and 2 bases at J, with 11 bases in the middle. In DNA form, the CDR3 reads TGTGCCAGCAAAATCAGGGTTAACACCGGGGAGCTGTTTTTT. Translating gives CASKIRVNTGELFF.

This clone was detected only once. The J gene is TRBJ1-2, the V gene TRBV9, with 7 nucleotides matching TRBD1. V lost 2 bases and J lost 14; bases outside the gene matches: 12. Germline CDR1 reads SGDLS; CDR2 reads YYNGEE. The CDR3 sequence is 13 residues long. CDR3 residues: CASSVDRDLWLTF. The CDR3 region has the DNA TGTGCCAGCAGCGTCGACAGGGACCTATGGCTAACCTTC. Full variable domain (remainder filled in from reference TRBV9 and TRBJ1-2): DSGVTQTPKHLITATGQRVTLRCSPRSGDLSVYWYQQSLDQGLQFLIQYYNGEERAKGNILERFSAQQFPDLHSELNLSSLELGDSALYFCASSVDRDLWLTFGSGTRLTVV.

This sequence joins TRBV7-9 and TRBJ2-7; D uncertain. The CDR3 covers 15 residues. V was cut by 4 bases and J by 1 base, with 14 bases left in between. Germline V gene data show CDR1 as SEHNR and CDR2 as FQNEAQ (reference sequence). As DNA, the CDR3 is TGTGCCAGCAGCTCCTCGCCGGTCGGGTCCTACGAGCAGTACTTC. Protein: CASSSSPVGSYEQYF. The whole variable domain, filled in from reference TRBV7-9 and TRBJ2-7, reads DTGVSQNPRHKITKRGQNVTFRCDPISEHNRLYWYRQTLGQGPEFLTYFQNEAQLEKSRLLSDRFSAERPKGSFSTLEIQRTEQGDSAMYLCASSSSPVGSYEQYFGPGTRLTVT.

The chain is built from TRBV7-8 and TRBJ2-2; the match to TRBD2 covers 10 bases. CDR1 and CDR2 (germline): SGHVS, FQNEAQ. This CDR3 spans 18 amino acids. V lost 5 bases to trimming and J lost 5 bases; unmatched junction nucleotides: 14. CDR3 residues: CASSQLAGGLGRTGELFF. CDR3 DNA: TGTGCCAGCAGCCAATTAGCGGGGGGCCTGGGGCGGACCGGGGAGCTGTTTTTT.

The J gene is TRBJ2-7, the V gene TRBV6-5, with 9 bases identical to TRBD1. Per the germline V gene, CDR1 is MNHEY and CDR2 is SVGAGI. The CDR3 is 14 amino acids. V dropped 10 bases and J dropped 3; count of bases not matched to a gene: 10. In nucleotides, the CDR3 is TGTGCCACTCGCCCGGGACAGGGTGTCTACGAGCAGTACTTC. Encoded protein: CATRPGQGVYEQYF.

This clone was seen a few times. The J gene is TRBJ1-6, the V gene TRBV7-9; tentatively, D is TRBD1 (5 bases). The CDR3 totals 14 residues. Germline V gene lookup returns CDR1 SEHNR and CDR2 FQNEAQ (reference sequence). Trimming removed 3 bases from V and 7 bases from J, with 10 bases in between. The CDR3 bases are TGTGCCAGCAGCTTGCAGGGCTGGAATTCACCCCTCCACTTT. This encodes CASSLQGWNSPLHF. The full variable domain, completed using reference TRBV7-9 and TRBJ1-6, is DTGVSQNPRHKITKRGQNVTFRCDPISEHNRLYWYRQTLGQGPEFLTYFQNEAQLEKSRLLSDRFSAERPKGSFSTLEIQRTEQGDSAMYLCASSLQGWNSPLHFGNGTRLTVT.

This chain connects TRBV6-4 to TRBJ2-7, with D tentatively TRBD2 (5 bases). Looked up from germline, CDR1 is MRHNA and CDR2 is SNTAGT. This CDR3 is 14 amino acids long. V lost 5 bases to trimming and J lost 4 bases, with 15 bases between them. CDR3 sequence reads: CASSPSEEGYEQYF. The CDR3 DNA reads TGTGCCAGCAGTCCCTCAGAAGAGGGTTACGAGCAGTACTTC.

The chain has TRBV27 and TRBJ1-2; the match to TRBD1 covers 7 bases. Trimming cost V 8 bases and J 3 bases; bases outside gene matches: 6. Germline V gene lookup returns CDR1 MNHEY and CDR2 SMNVEV (reference sequence). There are 13 residues in the CDR3. This chain's CDR3 is CASAADRDYGYTF. In nucleotides, the CDR3 is TGTGCCAGCGCCGCCGACAGGGACTATGGCTACACCTTC.

This clone came up a few times. The chain recombines TRBV15 with TRBJ1-2, with 7 bases fitting TRBD1. There are 14 residues in the CDR3. Germline values: CDR1 LNHNV, CDR2 YYDKDF (reference sequence). Germline trimming cut 3 bases from V and 3 bases from J; bases unmatched to any gene: 4. CDR3 loop: CATSSPRGDYGYTF. CDR3 DNA: TGTGCCACCAGCAGTCCCAGGGGGGACTATGGCTACACCTTC.

The chain uses TRBV12-3 or TRBV12-4 and TRBJ2-3, with D uncertain. The CDR3 is 11 amino acids. V was pared by 6 bases and J by 5 bases, with 6 bases between. CDR3 region: CASSPLDTQYF. CDR3 sequence (DNA): TGTGCCAGCAGCCCTTTAGATACGCAGTATTTT.